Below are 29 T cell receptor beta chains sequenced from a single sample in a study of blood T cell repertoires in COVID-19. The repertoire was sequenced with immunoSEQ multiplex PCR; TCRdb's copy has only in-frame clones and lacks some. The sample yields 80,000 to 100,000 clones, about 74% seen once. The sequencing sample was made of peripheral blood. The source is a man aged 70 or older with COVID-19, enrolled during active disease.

CDR3 region: CASSFRQGANGYTF. The DNA for the CDR3 is TGTGCCAGCAGTTTCAGGCAGGGGGCGAATGGCTACACCTTC. The rearrangement joins TRBV28 to TRBJ1-2, with 8 positions matching TRBD1. CDR3 length: 14 amino acids. V was pared by 3 bases and J by 6 bases, with 6 bases of the junction left unmatched. Germline lookup yields CDR1 MDHEN and CDR2 SYDVKM.

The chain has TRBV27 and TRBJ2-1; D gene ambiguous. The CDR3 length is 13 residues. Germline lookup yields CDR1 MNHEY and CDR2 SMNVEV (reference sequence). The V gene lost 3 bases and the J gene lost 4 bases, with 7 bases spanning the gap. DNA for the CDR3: TGTGCCAGCAGTTTTTTCAGTTACAATGAGCAGTTCTTC. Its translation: CASSFFSYNEQFF.

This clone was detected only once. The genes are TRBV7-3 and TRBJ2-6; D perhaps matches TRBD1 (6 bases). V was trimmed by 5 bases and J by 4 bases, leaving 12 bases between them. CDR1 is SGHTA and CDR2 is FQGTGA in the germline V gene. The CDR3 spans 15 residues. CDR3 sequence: CASSHTGTGANVLTF. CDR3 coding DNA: TGTGCCAGCAGCCACACAGGGACCGGGGCCAACGTCCTGACTTTC.

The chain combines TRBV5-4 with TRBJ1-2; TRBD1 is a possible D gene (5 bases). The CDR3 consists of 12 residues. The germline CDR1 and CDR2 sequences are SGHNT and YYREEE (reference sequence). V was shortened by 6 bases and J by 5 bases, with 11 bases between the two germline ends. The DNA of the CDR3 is TGTGCCAGCAAAGGCAGGGATTATGGCTACACCTTC. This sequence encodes CASKGRDYGYTF.

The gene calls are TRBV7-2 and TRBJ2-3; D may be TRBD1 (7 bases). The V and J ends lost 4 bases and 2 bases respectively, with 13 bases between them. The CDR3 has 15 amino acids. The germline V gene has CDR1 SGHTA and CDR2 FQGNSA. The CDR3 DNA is TGTGCCAGCAGCTCACAGGGGAGGCTCACAGATACGCAGTATTTT. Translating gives CASSSQGRLTDTQYF.

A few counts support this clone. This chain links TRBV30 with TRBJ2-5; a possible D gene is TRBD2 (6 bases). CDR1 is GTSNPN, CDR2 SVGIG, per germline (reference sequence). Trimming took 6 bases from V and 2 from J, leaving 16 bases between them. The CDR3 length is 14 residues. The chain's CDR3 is CACLNLASQETQYF. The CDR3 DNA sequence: TGTGCCTGCTTAAATCTAGCGTCTCAAGAGACCCAGTACTTC.

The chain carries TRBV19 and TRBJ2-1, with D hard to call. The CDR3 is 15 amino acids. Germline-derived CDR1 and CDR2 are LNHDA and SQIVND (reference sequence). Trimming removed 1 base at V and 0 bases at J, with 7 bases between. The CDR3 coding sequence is TGTGCCAGTAGTATAGCGGTGAGCTCCTACAATGAGCAGTTCTTC. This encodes CASSIAVSSYNEQFF.

The CDR3 DNA follows: TGTGCCACCAGCATTCGGGGGAACAATTCACCCCTCCACTTT. Amino acid sequence: CATSIRGNNSPLHF. This sequence joins TRBV15 and TRBJ1-6; tentative D call: TRBD1 (5 bases). The V end lost 4 bases, the J end lost 7 bases, and 11 bases lay between the germline ends. The germline gives CDR1 LNHNV, CDR2 YYDKDF (reference sequence). The CDR3 totals 14 residues.

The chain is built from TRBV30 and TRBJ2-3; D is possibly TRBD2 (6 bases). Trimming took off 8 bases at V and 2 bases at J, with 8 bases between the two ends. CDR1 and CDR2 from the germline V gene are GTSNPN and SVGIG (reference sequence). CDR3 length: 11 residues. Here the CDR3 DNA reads TGTGCCCGCGGGACCACAGATACGCAGTATTTT. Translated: CARGTTDTQYF.

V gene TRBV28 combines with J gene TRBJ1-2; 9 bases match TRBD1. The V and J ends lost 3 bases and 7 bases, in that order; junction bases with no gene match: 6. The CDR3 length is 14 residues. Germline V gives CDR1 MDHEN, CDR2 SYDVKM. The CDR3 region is CASSFGGQGSGYTF. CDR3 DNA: TGTGCCAGCAGTTTTGGCGGACAGGGGTCTGGCTACACCTTC.

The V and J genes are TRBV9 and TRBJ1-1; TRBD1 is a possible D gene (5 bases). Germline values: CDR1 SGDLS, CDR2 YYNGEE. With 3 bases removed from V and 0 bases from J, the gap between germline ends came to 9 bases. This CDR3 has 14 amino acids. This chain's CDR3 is CASSGDSMNTEAFF. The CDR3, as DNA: TGTGCCAGCAGCGGGGACTCCATGAACACTGAAGCTTTCTTT.

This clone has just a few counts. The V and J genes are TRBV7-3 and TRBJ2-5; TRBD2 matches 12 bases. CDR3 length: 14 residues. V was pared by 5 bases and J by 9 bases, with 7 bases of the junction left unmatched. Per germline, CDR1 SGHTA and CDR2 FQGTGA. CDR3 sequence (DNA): TGTGCCAGCAGCCTAGGACTAGCGGGATACCCCCAGTACTTC. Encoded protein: CASSLGLAGYPQYF.

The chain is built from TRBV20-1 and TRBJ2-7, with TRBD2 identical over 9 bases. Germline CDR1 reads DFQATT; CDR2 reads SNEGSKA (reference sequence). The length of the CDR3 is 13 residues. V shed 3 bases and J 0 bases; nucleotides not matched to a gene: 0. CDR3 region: CSASSGGSYEQYF. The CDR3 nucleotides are TGCAGTGCTAGTAGCGGGGGCTCCTACGAGCAGTACTTC.

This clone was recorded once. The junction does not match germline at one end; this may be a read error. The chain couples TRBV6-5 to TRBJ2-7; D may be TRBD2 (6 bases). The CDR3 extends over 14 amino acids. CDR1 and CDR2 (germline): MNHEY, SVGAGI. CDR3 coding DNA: TGTGTCAGCTCCAATCCGGAGGGAACAAGCGAGCAGTACTTC. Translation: CVSSNPEGTSEQYF.

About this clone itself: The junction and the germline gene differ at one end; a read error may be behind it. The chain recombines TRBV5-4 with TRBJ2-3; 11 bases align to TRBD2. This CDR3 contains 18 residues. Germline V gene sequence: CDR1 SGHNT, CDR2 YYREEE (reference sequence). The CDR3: CASSGGTSGSLTGDTQYF. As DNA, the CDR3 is TGTGCCAGCAGCGGTGGGACTAGCGGATCCCTGACGGGAGATACACAGTATTTT.

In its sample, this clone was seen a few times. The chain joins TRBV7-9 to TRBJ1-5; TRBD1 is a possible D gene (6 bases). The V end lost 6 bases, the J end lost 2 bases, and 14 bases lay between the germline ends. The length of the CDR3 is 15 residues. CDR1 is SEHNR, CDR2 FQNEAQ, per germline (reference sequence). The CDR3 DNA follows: TGTGCCAGCAGACCAGGGGAGATGGGCAATCAGCCCCAGCATTTT. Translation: CASRPGEMGNQPQHF.

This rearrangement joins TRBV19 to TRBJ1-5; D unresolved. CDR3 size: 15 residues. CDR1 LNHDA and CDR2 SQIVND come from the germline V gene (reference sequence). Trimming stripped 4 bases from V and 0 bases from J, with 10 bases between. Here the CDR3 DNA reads TGTGCCAGTAGTACAGTCGCAGATAGCAATCAGCCCCAGCATTTT. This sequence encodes CASSTVADSNQPQHF.

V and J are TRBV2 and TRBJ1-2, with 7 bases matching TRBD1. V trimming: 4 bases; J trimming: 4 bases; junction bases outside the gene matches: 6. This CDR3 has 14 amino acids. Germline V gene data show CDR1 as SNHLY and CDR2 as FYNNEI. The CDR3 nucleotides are TGTGCCAGCAGTGGGGACAGCTTAAGCTATGGCTACACCTTC. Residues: CASSGDSLSYGYTF.

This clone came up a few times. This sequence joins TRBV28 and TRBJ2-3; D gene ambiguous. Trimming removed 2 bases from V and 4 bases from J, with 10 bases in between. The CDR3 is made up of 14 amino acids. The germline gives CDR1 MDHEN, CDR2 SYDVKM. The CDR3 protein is CASSLAALADTQYF. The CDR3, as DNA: TGTGCCAGCAGTTTAGCGGCACTGGCAGATACGCAGTATTTT.

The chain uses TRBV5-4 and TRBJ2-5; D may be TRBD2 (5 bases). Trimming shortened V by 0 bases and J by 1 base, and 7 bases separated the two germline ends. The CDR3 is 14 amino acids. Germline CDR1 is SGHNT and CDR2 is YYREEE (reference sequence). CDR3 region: CASSLERSQETQYF. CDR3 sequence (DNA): TGTGCCAGCAGCTTGGAGCGGAGCCAAGAGACCCAGTACTTC.

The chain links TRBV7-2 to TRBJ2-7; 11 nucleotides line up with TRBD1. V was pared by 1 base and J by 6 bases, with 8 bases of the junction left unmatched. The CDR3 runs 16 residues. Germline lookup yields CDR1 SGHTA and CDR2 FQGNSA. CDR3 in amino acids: CASSLESTDRGREQYF. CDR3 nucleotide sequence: TGTGCCAGCAGCTTAGAATCTACGGACAGGGGGCGCGAGCAGTACTTC.

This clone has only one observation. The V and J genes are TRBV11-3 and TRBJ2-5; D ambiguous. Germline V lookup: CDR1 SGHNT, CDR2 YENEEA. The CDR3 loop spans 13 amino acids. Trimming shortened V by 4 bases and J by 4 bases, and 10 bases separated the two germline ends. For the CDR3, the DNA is TGTGCCAGCAGCTATACAGCAGGAGAGACCCAGTACTTC. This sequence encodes CASSYTAGETQYF.

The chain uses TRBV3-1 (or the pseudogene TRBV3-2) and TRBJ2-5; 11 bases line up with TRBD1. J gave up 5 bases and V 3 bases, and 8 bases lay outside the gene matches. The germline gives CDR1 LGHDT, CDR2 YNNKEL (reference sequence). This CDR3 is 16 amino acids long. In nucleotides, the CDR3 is TGTGCCAGCAGCCACGCGGACAGGGGGCTGACGGAGACCCAGTACTTC. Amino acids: CASSHADRGLTETQYF.

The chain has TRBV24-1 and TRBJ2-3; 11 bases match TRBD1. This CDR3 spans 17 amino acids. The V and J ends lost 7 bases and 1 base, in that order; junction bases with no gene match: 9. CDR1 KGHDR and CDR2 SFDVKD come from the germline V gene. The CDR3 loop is CATSEGQGGRGTDTQYF. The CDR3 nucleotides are TGTGCCACCAGCGAGGGACAGGGGGGTCGCGGCACAGATACGCAGTATTTT.

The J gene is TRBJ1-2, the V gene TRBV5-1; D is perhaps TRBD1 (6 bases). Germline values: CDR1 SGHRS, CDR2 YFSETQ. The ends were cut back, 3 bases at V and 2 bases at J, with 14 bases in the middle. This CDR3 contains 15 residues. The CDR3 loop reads CASSSGPTGNYGYTF. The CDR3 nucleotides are TGCGCCAGCAGCTCTGGGCCCACAGGGAACTATGGCTACACCTTC.

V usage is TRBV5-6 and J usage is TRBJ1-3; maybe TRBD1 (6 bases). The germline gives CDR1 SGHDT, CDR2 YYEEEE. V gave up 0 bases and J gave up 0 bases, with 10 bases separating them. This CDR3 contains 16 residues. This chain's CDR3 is CASSLVGTSSGNTIYF. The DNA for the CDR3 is TGTGCCAGCAGCTTGGTAGGGACATCCTCTGGAAACACCATATATTTT.

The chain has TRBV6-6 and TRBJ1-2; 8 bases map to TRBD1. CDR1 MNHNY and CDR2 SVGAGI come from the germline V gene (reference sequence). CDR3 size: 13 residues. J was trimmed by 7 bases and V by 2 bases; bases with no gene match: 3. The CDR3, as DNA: TGTGCCAGCAGTTACCTCGACAGGGGTGGCTACACCTTC. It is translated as CASSYLDRGGYTF.

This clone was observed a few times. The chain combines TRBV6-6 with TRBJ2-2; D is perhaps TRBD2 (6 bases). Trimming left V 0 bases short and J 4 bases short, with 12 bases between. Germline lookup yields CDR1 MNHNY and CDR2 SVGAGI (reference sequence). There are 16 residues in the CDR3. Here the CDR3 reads CASSYSHGSFTGELFF. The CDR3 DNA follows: TGTGCCAGCAGTTACTCTCACGGGAGTTTCACCGGGGAGCTGTTTTTT.

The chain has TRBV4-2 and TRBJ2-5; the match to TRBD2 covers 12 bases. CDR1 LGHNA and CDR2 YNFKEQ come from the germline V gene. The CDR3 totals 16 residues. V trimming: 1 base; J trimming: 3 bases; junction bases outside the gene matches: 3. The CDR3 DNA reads TGTGCCAGCAGCCAAGGACTAGCGGGAGTCAAAGAGACCCAGTACTTC. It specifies CASSQGLAGVKETQYF.